These T cell receptor beta chains were read from a single sample in a study of blood T cell repertoires in COVID-19. Using immunoSEQ multiplex PCR, the repertoire was profiled, and TCRdb retains in-frame clones only, with some absent. The sample contains over 150,000 clones, approximately 84% of which appear only once. Source material: PBMCs or T cells enriched from blood (not recorded which). Receptor source: a woman aged 45-59 years who had recovered from COVID-19. CDR3s include the opening cysteine and the closing phenylalanine or tryptophan. A D gene is named only where the DNA matches it firmly. Clone size appears in some rows only: once, few, many, or a class for an expanded clone.

NA,TRBJ1-4,TRBV7-5,NA,CARSLVPWAPPQSTNEKLFF,TGTGCCAGAAGCTTAGTCCCGTGGGCACCTCCCCAATCAACTAATGAAAAACTGTTTTTT
TRBD1,TRBJ1-2,TRBV14,NA,CASSPGTVYGYTF,TGTGCCAGCAGCCCCGGGACAGTCTATGGCTACACCTTC
NA,TRBJ1-1,TRBV9,NA,CASKPDNLNTEAFF,TGTGCCAGCAAACCGGACAACTTGAACACTGAAGCTTTCTTT
TRBD1,TRBJ1-6,TRBV3-1/TRBV3-2,NA,CASSQDPVGGQGASPLHF,TGTGCCAGCAGCCAAGACCCCGTGGGGGGACAGGGGGCGTCACCCCTCCACTTT
NA,TRBJ2-4,TRBV20-1,NA,CSAGGKNIQYF,TGCAGTGCGGGGGGCAAAAACATTCAGTACTTC
NA,TRBJ1-2,TRBV18,NA,CASSPGEEGYTF,TGTGCCAGCTCCCCCGGGGAGGAGGGCTACACCTTC
NA,TRBJ1-5,TRBV5-1,NA,CASSLDEGDSNQPQHF,TGCGCCAGCAGCTTGGATGAGGGGGATAGCAATCAGCCCCAGCATTTT
TRBD1,TRBJ1-1,TRBV28,NA,CASSSPRDSSNTEAFF,TGTGCCAGCAGTTCCCCACGGGACAGCTCCAACACTGAAGCTTTCTTT
TRBD2,TRBJ2-5,TRBV11-2,NA,CASSLAPSGGQETQYF,TGTGCCAGCAGCTTAGCTCCTAGCGGGGGGCAAGAGACCCAGTACTTC
NA,TRBJ1-5,TRBV11-2,few,CASSLGPDSNQPQHF,TGTGCCAGCAGCTTAGGGCCAGATAGCAATCAGCCCCAGCATTTT
NA,TRBJ2-3,TRBV12-3/TRBV12-4,NA,CASSLAHTDTQYF,TGTGCCAGCAGTTTAGCCCACACAGATACGCAGTATTTT
TRBD1,TRBJ2-2,TRBV7-6,NA,CASSLDTGTGNTGELFF,TGTGCCAGCAGCCTAGACACCGGGACAGGGAACACCGGGGAGCTGTTTTTT
TRBD1,TRBJ2-7,TRBV11-2,NA,CASSLGTGYEQYF,TGTGCCAGCAGCTTGGGGACAGGCTACGAGCAGTACTTC
NA,TRBJ2-5,TRBV7-6,NA,CASSFTGPGLETQYF,TGTGCCAGCAGCTTCACGGGTCCCGGCTTAGAGACCCAGTACTTC
TRBD2,TRBJ2-1,TRBV25-1,few,CASIPTSGNRHEQFF,TGTGCCAGCATCCCAACTAGCGGGAATCGTCATGAGCAGTTCTTC
TRBD2,TRBJ2-7,TRBV4-3,NA,CASSQDRGTSGSPYEQYF,TGCGCCAGCAGCCAAGATAGGGGGACTAGCGGGAGCCCCTACGAGCAGTACTTC
NA,TRBJ2-3,TRBV27,NA,CASSSGWRTDTQYF,TGTGCCAGCAGTTCGGGGTGGCGGACAGATACGCAGTATTTT
NA,TRBJ2-5,TRBV19,NA,CASRGASQETQYF,TGTGCCAGTCGCGGGGCTAGCCAAGAGACCCAGTACTTC
NA,TRBJ2-2,TRBV5-6,NA,CASSLLGEGLFF,TGTGCCAGCAGCTTATTGGGTGAGGGACTGTTTTTT
TRBD1,TRBJ2-2,TRBV29-1,NA,CSVGTGVNTGELFF,TGCAGCGTCGGGACAGGGGTGAACACCGGGGAGCTGTTTTTT
TRBD1,TRBJ1-2,TRBV15,NA,CATSREAGGYGYTF,TGTGCCACCAGCAGAGAGGCAGGGGGCTATGGCTACACCTTC
TRBD1,TRBJ1-4,TRBV28,NA,CASSVKKRQGGKTNEKLFF,TGTGCCAGCAGCGTCAAAAAACGACAGGGAGGAAAAACTAATGAAAAACTGTTTTTT
TRBD1,TRBJ1-5,TRBV2,NA,CASSGWDRENQPQHF,TGTGCCAGCAGTGGTTGGGACAGAGAAAATCAGCCCCAGCATTTT
NA,TRBJ2-1,TRBV5-4,few,CASSFDFGDRGEQFF,TGTGCCAGCAGCTTCGATTTTGGAGATCGAGGTGAGCAGTTCTTC
NA,TRBJ2-1,TRBV7-3,NA,CASSLTGGTMYNEQFF,TGTGCCAGCAGCTTAACCGGCGGAACCATGTACAATGAGCAGTTCTTC
NA,TRBJ1-6,TRBV27,once,CASSWSSYNSPLHF,TGTGCCAGCAGTTGGAGCTCCTATAATTCACCCCTCCACTTT
TRBD2,TRBJ2-2,TRBV7-3,NA,CASSLYSGRNTGELFF,TGTGCCAGCAGCTTATATAGCGGGAGAAACACCGGGGAGCTGTTTTTT
TRBD1,TRBJ2-7,TRBV6-5,once,CASHRDRGSYEQYF,TGTGCCTCCCACCGGGACAGGGGATCCTACGAGCAGTACTTC
NA,TRBJ2-5,TRBV28,NA,CASSIGGGDYRETQYF,TGTGCCAGCAGTATTGGGGGCGGGGACTACCGGGAGACCCAGTACTTC
TRBD1,TRBJ1-5,TRBV19,NA,CASRDRNQPQHF,TGTGCCAGTCGGGACAGAAATCAGCCCCAGCATTTT
NA,TRBJ1-2,TRBV7-9,NA,CASSRENYGYTF,TGTGCCAGCAGCCGAGAGAACTATGGCTACACCTTC
TRBD1,TRBJ1-2,TRBV4-1,NA,CASSQVRDRGSNYGYTF,TGCGCCAGCAGCCAAGTCCGGGACAGGGGGTCTAACTATGGCTACACCTTC
TRBD1,TRBJ1-3,TRBV29-1,few,CSVEDRDRGLGGSGNTIYF,TGCAGCGTTGAAGATCGCGACAGGGGGCTCGGTGGCTCTGGAAACACCATATATTTT
NA,TRBJ2-6,TRBV9,NA,CASSTADPGQPSGANVLTF,TGTGCCAGCTCCACGGCAGATCCGGGACAACCCTCTGGGGCCAACGTCCTGACTTTC
TRBD2,TRBJ2-2,TRBV9,NA,CASSGTGTSFTGELFF,TGTGCCAGCAGCGGAACCGGGACTAGCTTTACCGGGGAGCTGTTTTTT
NA,TRBJ1-2,TRBV18,NA,CASSPSGEYGYTF,TGTGCCAGCTCACCGAGCGGAGAGTATGGCTACACCTTC
NA,TRBJ2-7,TRBV15,NA,CATSRDTLTGEYEQYF,TGTGCCACCAGCAGAGACACATTGACCGGGGAATACGAGCAGTACTTC
NA,TRBJ2-3,TRBV5-1,NA,CASSIGTGGSGRPTDTQYF,TGCGCCAGCAGCATCGGGACAGGGGGTAGCGGGAGGCCCACAGATACGCAGTATTTT
NA,TRBJ2-7,TRBV7-8,NA,CASSLTPSSSSYEQYF,TGTGCCAGCAGCTTGACACCCAGTTCAAGCTCCTACGAGCAGTACTTC
TRBD1,TRBJ1-2,TRBV10-1,NA,CASSAGGSDYGYTF,TGCGCCAGCAGCGCAGGGGGCTCGGACTATGGCTACACCTTC
NA,TRBJ1-2,TRBV28,NA,CASNRRTANYGYTF,TGTGCCAGTAACCGTCGGACAGCAAACTATGGCTACACCTTC